This T cell receptor (beta chain) stems from a study of T cell changes during pregnancy in multiple sclerosis. The data were produced by immunoSEQ multiplex PCR, yet TCRdb's version contains in-frame clones alone and is incomplete. This sample has about 57,000 clones, with roughly 93% found just once. Sample: peripheral blood, taken after pregnancy. This sequence was found in a female donor with multiple sclerosis, enrolled in a pregnancy study.

This chain's CDR3 is CASSPGQPKNYGYTF. The CDR3 DNA reads TGCGCCAGCAGCCCGGGACAGCCGAAAAACTATGGCTACACCTTC. This chain joins TRBV5-1 and TRBJ1-2, with 7 bases that match TRBD1. V shed 4 bases and J 2 bases; nucleotides not matched to a gene: 8. The germline V gene has CDR1 SGHRS and CDR2 YFSETQ. The CDR3 covers 15 residues.